This entry lists 16 T cell receptor beta chains sequenced from one sample in a study of T cells in women clearing cervical HPV infection. This table comes from immunoSEQ multiplex PCR, and its TCRdb copy is limited to in-frame clones, with some not included. The table for this sample gives tens of thousands of clones. Sequenced sample: blood buffy coat. The receptors were gathered from a woman between 18 and 75 years old with a cervical HPV16 infection that either progressed to CIN3+ or cleared (not recorded which).

A note on this clone: The CDR3 extends 3 residues past the end of the read, so its final part is completed from the germline J gene. This sequence joins TRBV7-2 and TRBJ2-7; D might be TRBD2 (6 bases). The germline gives CDR1 SGHTA, CDR2 FQGNSA. Trimming took off 6 bases at V and 3 bases at J, with 15 bases between the two ends. The length of the CDR3 is 14 residues. CDR3 in amino acids: CASSSRLDNYEQYF. The DNA read from the CDR3 is TGTGCCAGCAGTTCCCGACTAGACAACTACGAG.

With regard to this clone: Read coverage stops 3 residues before the CDR3 terminus; the germline J gene supplies the remainder. V gene TRBV11-2 combines with J gene TRBJ1-6; D gene uncertain. Germline CDR1 is SGHAT and CDR2 is FQNNGV. V was shortened by 0 bases and J by 9 bases, with 9 bases between the two germline ends. The CDR3 runs 14 residues. This CDR3 reads CASSLDFRGSPLHF. CDR3 bases read: TGTGCCAGCAGCTTAGATTTTCGGGGTTCACCC.

To note about this clone: The sequence runs out 3 residues before the end of the CDR3; the remainder is reconstructed from the germline J gene. The rearrangement joins TRBV18 to TRBJ2-7, with D possibly being TRBD2 (5 bases). The CDR3 extends over 15 amino acids. Germline assignment: CDR1 KGHSH and CDR2 LQKENI. Deletions cut 2 bases from V and 2 bases from J, with 13 bases between. The CDR3 sequence is CASSPFAGRTYEQYF. The part of the CDR3 DNA that was read is TGTGCCAGCTCACCATTTGCGGGTCGGACCTACGAG.

Points on this clone: The read is 3 residues too short to cover the CDR3 end, so that end is filled in from the germline J gene. V usage is TRBV20-1 and J usage is TRBJ2-1, with 9 bases matching TRBD2. CDR1 DFQATT and CDR2 SNEGSKA come from the germline V gene (reference sequence). V shed 3 bases and J 7 bases; nucleotides not matched to a gene: 10. The CDR3 contains 15 residues. The DNA read from the CDR3 is TGCAGTGCTAGGGCTATAGGCGGGGGGGCTAATGAG. This translates into CSARAIGGGANE. The complete CDR3 reads CSARAIGGGANEQFF.

Comment on this clone: The read comes to an end 3 residues before the CDR3 does, leaving the germline J gene to fill in the end. The chain recombines TRBV5-1 with TRBJ2-3; possible D gene TRBD1, 5 bases. Germline V gene sequence: CDR1 SGHRS, CDR2 YFSETQ. The V gene lost 0 bases and the J gene lost 2 bases, with 7 bases spanning the gap. The length of the CDR3 is 14 residues. CDR3 bases read: TGCGCCAGCAGCTTGGACAGGCACACAGATACG. It translates to CASSLDRHTDT. The full CDR3 sequence reads CASSLDRHTDTQYF.

Worth noting for this clone: Read coverage stops 3 residues before the CDR3 terminus; the germline J gene supplies the remainder. The genes are TRBV5-1 and TRBJ2-3; no firm D call. This CDR3 is built from 14 residues. The germline gives CDR1 SGHRS, CDR2 YFSETQ. V shed 2 bases and J shed 1 base, with 8 bases lying between them. The sequenced CDR3 bases are TGCGCCAGCAGCTTCACTTCGGGCACAGATACG. It codes for CASSFTSGTDT. From start to end, the CDR3 is CASSFTSGTDTQYF.

As regards this clone: Read data end 3 residues before the CDR3 end; the end is taken from the germline J gene. This chain links TRBV7-3 with TRBJ1-1, with 8 bases fitting TRBD1. The CDR3 contains 13 residues. Germline-derived CDR1 and CDR2 are SGHTA and FQGTGA. The CDR3: CASSTQGAGEAFF. Partial CDR3 DNA: TGTGCCAGCAGCACGCAGGGGGCTGGAGAA.

Concerning this clone: The read ends 3 residues early relative to the CDR3; the germline J gene fills the gap. This sequence joins TRBV7-2 and TRBJ2-3, with D possibly being TRBD2 (5 bases). Deletions cut 0 bases from V and 1 base from J, with 14 bases between. CDR1 SGHTA and CDR2 FQGNSA come from the germline V gene. This CDR3 is 17 amino acids long. The CDR3: CASSLAPPTMGTDTQYF. The CDR3 bases that were read are TGTGCCAGCAGCTTAGCTCCCCCGACTATGGGCACAGATACG.

To note about this clone: The read ends 3 residues before the CDR3 terminus; that terminus is restored from the germline J gene. The V gene is TRBV5-4, the J gene TRBJ1-4, with 7 bases that match TRBD1. The CDR3 spans 15 residues. Germline V lookup: CDR1 SGHNT, CDR2 YYREEE (reference sequence). The V and J ends lost 0 bases and 4 bases, in that order; junction bases with no gene match: 3. The sequenced CDR3 bases are TGTGCCAGCAGCTTGGGACAGGGCGGTAATGAAAAA. Translating gives CASSLGQGGNEK. The complete CDR3 sequence is CASSLGQGGNEKLFF.

As concerns this clone: Read data end 3 residues before the CDR3 end; the end is taken from the germline J gene. This chain connects TRBV7-9 to TRBJ2-1; no clear D gene. The germline CDR1 and CDR2 sequences are SEHNR and FQNEAQ (reference sequence). The CDR3 has 15 residues. V dropped 1 base and J dropped 3 bases, with 10 bases sitting between them. Partial CDR3 DNA: TGTGCCAGCAGCTTAGGTCAAAACTTCTACAATGAG. It yields the protein CASSLGQNFYNE. The entire CDR3 is CASSLGQNFYNEQFF.

With respect to this clone: The read terminates 3 residues ahead of where the CDR3 ends, so the germline J gene completes it. This chain uses TRBV4-2 with TRBJ2-2; D may be TRBD1 (5 bases). The germline CDR1 and CDR2 sequences are LGHNA and YNFKEQ. The CDR3 loop spans 15 amino acids. V lost 3 bases to trimming and J lost 2 bases, with 10 bases between them. This CDR3 reads CASSQDIHNTGELFF. CDR3 DNA (partial): TGTGCCAGCAGCCAGGACATACATAACACCGGGGAG.

Remarks on this clone: The read halts 3 residues ahead of the CDR3 end, with the missing end drawn from the germline J gene. The chain carries TRBV20-1 and TRBJ2-7; 7 nucleotides line up with TRBD1. With 0 bases clipped from V and 4 bases from J, the junction kept 6 bases outside the gene matches. Per germline, CDR1 DFQATT and CDR2 SNEGSKA (reference sequence). The CDR3 is made up of 14 amino acids. CDR3: CSARDMAGGYEQYF. CDR3 DNA (partial): TGCAGTGCTAGAGATATGGCAGGGGGTTACGAG.

Turning to this clone: The read terminates 3 residues before the CDR3 end, so the remaining end is supplied by the germline J gene. The genes are TRBV2 and TRBJ1-5; 8 bases are a match to TRBD1. Germline V gene sequence: CDR1 SNHLY, CDR2 FYNNEI. With 6 bases clipped from V and 1 base from J, the junction kept 2 bases outside the gene matches. The CDR3 has 14 amino acids. Incomplete CDR3 DNA: TGTGCCAGCAGAGGACAGGGAAGCAATCAGCCC. Its translation: CASRGQGSNQP. The full-length CDR3 reads as CASRGQGSNQPQHF.

On this clone: The read terminates 3 residues ahead of where the CDR3 ends, so the germline J gene completes it. The chain combines TRBV12-3 or TRBV12-4 with TRBJ1-6, with 9 bases matching TRBD1. Unmatched junction bases numbered 5, after V lost 4 bases and J lost 7 bases. The CDR3 is made up of 15 amino acids. The DNA read from the CDR3 is TGTGCCAGCAGTTCTACAGGGGGCACGAATTCACCC. Residues: CASSSTGGTNSP. The CDR3, in full, reads CASSSTGGTNSPLHF.

Concerning this clone: The read ends 3 residues shy of where the CDR3 ends; the end is completed using the germline J gene. This chain uses TRBV27 with TRBJ1-1, with TRBD1 as a possible D gene (6 bases). In germline, CDR1 is MNHEY, CDR2 SMNVEV (reference sequence). This CDR3 is 14 amino acids long. V gave up 5 bases and J gave up 6 bases, with 16 bases separating them. The CDR3 bases that were read are TGTGCCAGCAGTAGCCTCGGGGGGCAGGCTGAA. It yields the protein CASSSLGGQAE. The entire CDR3 is CASSSLGGQAEAFF.

By frequency, this clone registers medium-sized. Read sequence stops 3 residues before the CDR3 end, and the germline J gene provides the missing end. V and J are TRBV18 and TRBJ2-5; D may match TRBD1 or TRBD2 (5 bases each). The CDR3 sequence is 15 residues long. Germline-derived CDR1 and CDR2 are KGHSH and LQKENI. The V end was cut by 2 bases, the J end by 4 bases, with 14 bases between. The chain's CDR3 is CASSPSRARGETQYF. The CDR3 DNA, read in part, is TGTGCCAGCTCACCAAGTAGGGCGAGGGGAGAGACC.